Sequencing of this T cell receptor beta chain was carried out in a study of cytomegalovirus exposure and HLA in healthy donors. Study-wide findings and caveats: Association of fewer than 20,000 TCR beta sequences with HLA alleles was found at 0.05 false discovery rate in a later analysis. The study listed 150 to 200 cytomegalovirus-associated TCR beta chains. Specific recognition of CMV antigens was confirmed in vitro for a few chains (all CMV-associated).

60 Vbeta and 13 Jbeta primers were used in PCR. The protocol was immunoSEQ multiplex PCR, while the TCRdb copy is restricted to in-frame clones and leaves out a portion. Seen here are some 150,000 clones, around 85% observed once, and the top ten hold more than 4%. Participants comprised healthy donors of bone marrow. A word on this clone: As yet, its antigen is unknown.

The CDR3 covers 15 residues. With 3 bases removed from V and 3 bases from J, the gap between germline ends came to 10 bases. Looked up from germline, CDR1 is SGHRS and CDR2 is YFSETQ. The sequencing input was PBMCs. The gene calls are TRBV5-1 and TRBJ2-6, with a tentative D call TRBD2 (5 bases). The source is a man between 35 and 55 years old in good health and CMV-seronegative. The CDR3 DNA reads as TGCGCCAGCAGCTCGGAGGACTTTGGGGCCAACGTCCTGACTTTC. Its translation is CASSSEDFGANVLTF.